These T cell receptor beta chains were read from a single sample in a study of T cell responses to AZD1222 COVID-19 vaccine. Assay: immunoSEQ multiplex PCR; the TCRdb copy retains only in-frame clones and omits some. This sample has roughly 270,000 clones, with around 92% found just once. The sequenced sample was peripheral blood, obtained 28 days after the second AZD1222 dose. The source of these receptors is an adult who received the AZD1222 COVID-19 vaccine. Each CDR3 is given with its conserved first and last residue. The order of the fields is D gene, clone size, V gene, J gene, CDR3 DNA, CDR3 protein. The D gene is left open where the match is weak. A row's size may be missing; if present it is once, few, many or a size class.

>TRBD1|NA|TRBV4-2|TRBJ2-1
TGTGCCAGCAGCCAAGTCTCCGAGACAGGGGGATACAATGAGCAGTTCTTC
CASSQVSETGGYNEQFF
>TRBD1|NA|TRBV19|TRBJ1-5
TGTGCCAGTAGCCACAGGGGGGCCTCCGATCAGCCCCAGCATTTT
CASSHRGASDQPQHF
>TRBD1|NA|TRBV19|TRBJ2-7
TGTGCCAGTAGCCCTCGACAGGGGTTCTCGGGAGAGCAGTACTTC
CASSPRQGFSGEQYF
>NA|NA|TRBV28|TRBJ1-3
TGTGCCAGCAGTTCCCCAGGGAGCCCTTTCGGAAACACCATATATTTT
CASSSPGSPFGNTIYF
>TRBD2|NA|TRBV2|TRBJ2-7
TGTGCCAGCAGAGTAGCGGGGGGGAGCAACGAGCAGTACTTC
CASRVAGGSNEQYF
>NA|NA|TRBV6-5|TRBJ2-3
TGTGCCAGCAGGTACCCTCCCACAGATACGCAGTATTTT
CASRYPPTDTQYF
>TRBD1|NA|TRBV7-2|TRBJ1-2
TGTGCCAGCAGCCTCCGAACAGGGGACAGAGGCTACACCTTC
CASSLRTGDRGYTF
>NA|NA|TRBV27|TRBJ2-2
TGTGCCAGCAGTTCCCTCCGAGGGTCCGGGGGCGGGGAGCTGTTTTTT
CASSSLRGSGGGELFF
>TRBD1|NA|TRBV2|TRBJ2-3
TGTGCCAGCAGTCGGACAGGGGGCAACACAGATACGCAGTATTTT
CASSRTGGNTDTQYF
>NA|NA|TRBV5-1|TRBJ1-5
TGCGCCAGCAGGGGAGGGGAAATGGGCAATCAGCCCCAGCATTTT
CASRGGEMGNQPQHF
>NA|once|TRBV10-2|TRBJ1-2
TGCGCCAGCAGTGAGGGCGGCAGCCCGAACTATGGCTACACCTTC
CASSEGGSPNYGYTF
>TRBD1|NA|TRBV28|TRBJ2-7
TGTGCCAGCAGTTTATCACCAGGACAGGGGGCCGGAGAGCAGTACTTC
CASSLSPGQGAGEQYF
>NA|NA|TRBV7-2|TRBJ1-6
TGTGCCAGCAGCTTAGATAAGTGGTTGGGATCACCCCTCCACTTT
CASSLDKWLGSPLHF
>TRBD2|NA|TRBV7-2|TRBJ2-7
TGTGCCAGCAGCTTAGAGCTAGCGGGAGTCGAGCAGTACTTC
CASSLELAGVEQYF
>TRBD1|NA|TRBV6-5|TRBJ2-2
TGTGCCAGCAGAGCCGGGACAGGGAACACCGGGGAGCTGTTTTTT
CASRAGTGNTGELFF
>NA|NA|TRBV6-5|TRBJ1-6
TGTGCCAGCAGTTACTCGGGGGGAAATTCACCCCTCCACTTT
CASSYSGGNSPLHF
>NA|NA|TRBV7-3|TRBJ2-1
TGTGCCAGCAGCTTAGCACAGGGTTCCAATGAGCAGTTCTTC
CASSLAQGSNEQFF
>NA|NA|TRBV6-6|TRBJ1-3
TGTGCCAGCAGTTACAATCCTGGAAACACCATATATTTT
CASSYNPGNTIYF
>TRBD1|NA|TRBV6-5|TRBJ1-1
TGTGCCAGCACTAACAGGGGCATGAACACTGAAGCTTTCTTT
CASTNRGMNTEAFF
>TRBD2|NA|TRBV6-5|TRBJ2-2
TGTGCCACCTCAGGGAGGGGGAACACCGGGGAGCTGTTTTTT
CATSGRGNTGELFF
>NA|NA|TRBV10-3|TRBJ1-4
TGTGCCATCAGTGAGAGGGGTGAAAAACTGTTTTTT
CAISERGEKLFF
>TRBD1|NA|TRBV5-1|TRBJ2-1
TGCGCCAGCAGCGTCCAACCTCAGGGGGTTCCGGGCAATGAGCAGTTCTTC
CASSVQPQGVPGNEQFF
>NA|NA|TRBV19|TRBJ1-5
TGTGCCAGTAGGAAACAGGAGGGTCAGCCCCAGCATTTT
CASRKQEGQPQHF
>NA|NA|TRBV5-1|TRBJ2-3
TGCGCCAGCAGATTCGTCGCAGATACGCAGTATTTT
CASRFVADTQYF
>NA|NA|TRBV10-3|TRBJ1-1
TGTGCCTCCACCGGGGGTTTTCCCACTGAAGCTTTCTTT
CASTGGFPTEAFF
>TRBD2|NA|TRBV28|TRBJ2-7
TGTGCCGGCTCAAGCGGGAGATCCTACGAGCAGTACTTC
CAGSSGRSYEQYF
>TRBD1|NA|TRBV28|TRBJ1-5
TGTGCCAGCACAGGGGGCGGTCAGCCCCAGCATTTT
CASTGGGQPQHF
>TRBD1|once|TRBV18|TRBJ2-1
TGTGCCAGCTCACCCGGGACAGGGGAGAATGAGCAGTTCTTC
CASSPGTGENEQFF
>TRBD1|NA|TRBV28|TRBJ1-5
TGTGCCAGCAGTTTTCTTGGGACAGGGTACCAGCCCCAGCATTTT
CASSFLGTGYQPQHF
>NA|NA|TRBV3-1/TRBV3-2|TRBJ1-5
TGTGCCAGCAGCCAAGGCGGCTGGGGCAATCAGCCCCAGCATTTT
CASSQGGWGNQPQHF
>NA|NA|TRBV19|TRBJ1-4
TGTGCCAGTAGTATGAAATTGGTTCTTTCCCCCCAGGGAGAAAAACTGTTTTTT
CASSMKLVLSPQGEKLFF
>TRBD1|NA|TRBV7-8|TRBJ1-2
TGTGCCAGCAGCGCCATGGGCGGGACAGGGGCCGGTGGCTACACCTTC
CASSAMGGTGAGGYTF
>NA|once|TRBV4-1|TRBJ1-1
TGCGCCAGCAGCCACCAAGGGGGTCGGGCTGAAGCTTTCTTT
CASSHQGGRAEAFF
>NA|NA|TRBV11-2|TRBJ1-3
TGTGCCAGCAGCTTAGCGGGCAGGGGCACTGGAAACACCATATATTTT
CASSLAGRGTGNTIYF
>NA|NA|TRBV5-1|TRBJ1-1
TGCGCCAGCAGCATCAGGAGTTTGAACACTGAAGCTTTCTTT
CASSIRSLNTEAFF
>NA|NA|TRBV2|TRBJ2-2
TGTGCCAGCAGTGGACAGTCTTTCACCGGGGAGCTGTTTTTT
CASSGQSFTGELFF
>NA|NA|TRBV12-3/TRBV12-4|TRBJ1-1
TGTGCCAGCAGTTTGGGGGGGGTCGCTTTCTTT
CASSLGGVAFF
>NA|NA|TRBV2|TRBJ1-3
TGTGCCAGCAGTACCGGGGCTGGAAACACCATATATTTT
CASSTGAGNTIYF
>NA|NA|TRBV11-2|TRBJ2-2
TGTGCCAGCAGCCTTAATCGGGTGGCCGGGGAGCTGTTTTTT
CASSLNRVAGELFF
>NA|NA|TRBV28|TRBJ2-7
TGTGCCAGCACCGCAAGCGGAAACCCCCCCTACGAGCAGTACTTC
CASTASGNPPYEQYF
>NA|NA|TRBV28|TRBJ1-5
TGTGCCAGCAGTTTCTCCGGGAAGCCCCAGCATTTT
CASSFSGKPQHF
>NA|NA|TRBV27|TRBJ1-5
TGTGCCAGCAGGGGGACCGGGAATCAGCCCCAGCATTTT
CASRGTGNQPQHF
>NA|NA|TRBV3-1/TRBV3-2|TRBJ2-1
TGTGCCAGCAGCCAGCCCGGATCGGGCTTGAATGAGCAGTTCTTC
CASSQPGSGLNEQFF
>NA|few|TRBV19|TRBJ2-4
TGTGCCAGTAGTATCCGGGAGAGGCCAGACCGAAACATTCAGTACTTC
CASSIRERPDRNIQYF
>TRBD2|once|TRBV3-1/TRBV3-2|TRBJ2-7
TGTGCCAGCAGCGGGGGGACTAGCGGACTGAAGGTACCCTACGAGCAGTACTTC
CASSGGTSGLKVPYEQYF
>NA|NA|TRBV19|TRBJ1-4
TGTGCCAGTAGTATGAATGAAAAACTGTTTTTT
CASSMNEKLFF
>NA|NA|TRBV28|TRBJ2-1
TGTGCCAGCAGTCCTAATCTCTCCTACAATGAGCAGTTCTTC
CASSPNLSYNEQFF
>TRBD2|NA|TRBV20-1|TRBJ2-1
TGCAGTGCCCGAGTAGGGACTAGGAGTTTCTTC
CSARVGTRSFF
>TRBD1|NA|TRBV6-5|TRBJ1-5
TGTGCCAGCAGCGGGGACAGGGCGAGGCACCAGCATTTT
CASSGDRARHQHF
>NA|NA|TRBV5-1|TRBJ2-7
TGCGCCAGCAGCTTGGAGCAGGGCTACGAGCAGTACTTC
CASSLEQGYEQYF
>TRBD1|NA|TRBV29-1|TRBJ2-7
TGCAGCGCCGGGACAGGGGTCCTCGGCGAGCAGTACTTC
CSAGTGVLGEQYF
>TRBD1|NA|TRBV7-2|TRBJ1-3
TGTGCCAGCAGCCTAGCCGGAACAGGGGGCGCTGGAAACACCATATATTTT
CASSLAGTGGAGNTIYF
>NA|NA|TRBV5-1|TRBJ2-2
TGCGCCAGCAGCTTGCACTTGTCAGCGGAACCCGGGGAGCTGTTTTTT
CASSLHLSAEPGELFF
>NA|NA|TRBV10-2|TRBJ1-1
TGCGCCAGCAGTCGGGGACTCACTGAAGCTTTCTTT
CASSRGLTEAFF
>NA|NA|TRBV25-1|TRBJ2-6
TGTGCCAGCAGTGGAGTATCGGGGTCTGGGGCCAACGTCCTGACTTTC
CASSGVSGSGANVLTF
>NA|NA|TRBV4-1|TRBJ2-3
TGCGCCAGCAGCCAAGAATTGCCGGGCGCAGATACGCAGTATTTT
CASSQELPGADTQYF
>NA|once|TRBV21-1|TRBJ2-7
TGTGCCAGCTGGATTTTTTTAGGGGGGTCCCTTAAGCACGAGCAGTACTTC
CASWIFLGGSLKHEQYF
>NA|NA|TRBV7-8|TRBJ2-7
TGTGCCAGCAGCCCAGCCCCGGCTGGGGAGCAGTACTTC
CASSPAPAGEQYF
>NA|NA|TRBV18|TRBJ1-1
TGTGCCAGCTCACCAGAGGGGGACACTGAAGCTTTCTTT
CASSPEGDTEAFF